Sequencing of this TCR beta chain was carried out in a study of STAT3 mutations in large granular lymphocyte leukemia (dated by TCRdb to between 2018 and 2020). At the level of the whole study: Canonical activating STAT3 mutations were detected in roughly half of the longitudinally sequenced T-LGLL patients. Over half of the T-LGLL patients were given one or more immunosuppressive therapy regimens, and approximately 41% of the treated patients had a hematologic response. Serial deep sequencing of TCRbeta CDR3 and STAT3 was performed in patients with T-cell large granular lymphocyte leukemia to reconstruct clonal hierarchy and dynamics. From an initial cohort of 207 LGL patients, eighteen representative T-LGLL cases were chosen for longitudinal sequencing of TCRbeta and STAT3. Two patients with natural killer LGL leukemia were also sequenced longitudinally as controls within the study. Each patient was sequenced at an average of about 3.6 time points, ranging from 2 to 8 samplings.

TCRbeta libraries were sequenced on an Illumina MiSeq, averaging around 41,000 productive templates per sample. Multiplex PCR amplification was used to generate TCRbeta CDR3 libraries with the immunoSEQ assay. The study's own analysis went as follows. Repertoire diversity was calculated as previously defined, and values close to 0 indicated extremely monoclonal samples. What TCRdb holds here is the immuneACCESS table cut down to in-frame rearrangements. Part of the clones is not present; checked against another copy, under half of the missing clones reflect an unresolved V gene, and the others are unexplained. That table is the source of V, J and clone size, and D and trimming were worked out from the DNA. Present in this sample are approximately 8,200 clones, about 89% of which were seen just once. Of the sample, 75% to 90% is held by the ten largest clones. The CDR3 spans 15 residues, from the cysteine through the phenylalanine. The retained sequence is limited to the CDR3, 45 bases, with the frame set at the first base. CDR1 and CDR2 (SGHVS, FQNEAQ) derive from the germline V gene. Trimming removed 1 base from V and 5 bases from J, leaving 11 bases between the germline ends.

Points the paper makes about the study in general: The linking of therapy response to changes in TCR clonal burden was complicated by variable intervals between samplings and differing treatment regimens. TCR clonotype switching after therapy was seen in about 30% of the 18 patients, with all newly emerging clones being STAT3 wild type. In several patients, dominant TCR clone burden exceeded STAT3 mutant burden, suggesting STAT3 mutation arose secondarily within a pre-expanded clone. At least one immunodominant TCRbeta clonotype was identified in every T-LGLL patient, and multiple immunodominant subclonotypes were identified in about half of the T-LGLL patients. Because no samples were available when a clone first appeared, clonal expansion was inferred from samplings taken at other points. Because codominant clonotypes persisted in some patients, a small but highly pathogenic clone may have been missed.

DNA was extracted from blood mononuclear cells, and the same DNA was used for both TCR and STAT3 sequencing. As regards this clone: The antigen it binds to is not known. Nothing much larger sits one base from this clone, and base qualities are not available.

The material sequenced was peripheral blood mononuclear cells. The chain is assembled from TRBV7-8 and TRBJ2-2; TRBD1 is a weak D gene call, 6 bases matching. The clonotype was recovered from an elderly man with T-cell large granular lymphocyte leukemia. Some clones in this sample may be carry-over from other donors' samples. The age is the age at diagnosis. The CDR3 region reads CASSLGTAETGELFF. The nucleotide sequence reads TGTGCCAGCAGCTTAGGGACAGCTGAAACCGGGGAGCTGTTTTTT.